These 23 T cell receptor beta chains came from one sample sequenced in a study of blood T cell repertoires in COVID-19 (dated by TCRdb to 2020 to 2022). The library was built by means of the immunoSEQ multiplex PCR assay. TCRdb obtained this table from immuneACCESS and retained in-frame rearrangements with V and J assigned. These tables miss some clones; where compared with another copy, unresolved V genes account for less than half of the shortfall, and the remainder is unexplained. The sample includes about 250,000 clones, with roughly 82% observed a single time. Around 5% of the sample rests with the top ten. Sequenced input: peripheral blood. These receptors came from a woman in her sixties or seventies with acute or convalescent COVID-19.

This chain links TRBV30 with TRBJ2-2; 7 bases map to TRBD2. The CDR3 is 16 residues long. V was pared by 3 bases and J by 1 base, with 8 bases of the junction left unmatched. Germline CDR1 GTSNPN, CDR2 SVGIG (reference sequence). CDR3 nucleotides: TGTGCCTGGAGCCCAGCGGGACTCTTGAACACCGGGGAGCTGTTTTTT. Its translation: CAWSPAGLLNTGELFF.

The gene calls are TRBV6-5 and TRBJ1-5; D not certain. Germline V gene lookup returns CDR1 MNHEY and CDR2 SVGAGI. Trimming took off 5 bases at V and 4 bases at J, with 9 bases between the two ends. The CDR3 runs 13 residues. CDR3 loop: CASSQAGNQPQHF. The CDR3 DNA follows: TGTGCCAGCAGTCAGGCGGGGAATCAGCCCCAGCATTTT.

The chain combines TRBV7-2 with TRBJ1-3; 9 bases fit TRBD1. The CDR3 is 16 residues long. Germline CDR1 and CDR2: SGHTA and FQGNSA. The junction had 8 bases not matched to a gene; V was cut back by 5 bases and J by 3 bases. The CDR3 nucleotides are TGTGCCAGCAGCCTATACGGGACAGGGATTGGAAACACCATATATTTT. It is translated as CASSLYGTGIGNTIYF.

There are a few counts of this clone. CDR3 coding DNA: TGTGCCAGCAGCACGGGACAGGGATATGGCTACACCTTC. Its translation is CASSTGQGYGYTF. The J gene is TRBJ1-2, the V gene TRBV7-2, with 9 bases matching TRBD1. There are 13 residues in the CDR3. The germline V gene has CDR1 SGHTA and CDR2 FQGNSA. The V and J ends lost 5 bases and 5 bases, in that order; junction bases with no gene match: 3.

This clone was seen a few times. J is TRBJ1-1 and V is TRBV2; 8 bases match TRBD1. The CDR3 is 14 residues long. Germline CDR1 reads SNHLY; CDR2 reads FYNNEI. The V segment lost 7 bases and the J segment 1 base; nucleotides outside the gene matches: 5. CDR3 residues: CASKLGQANTEAFF. CDR3 DNA sequence: TGTGCCAGCAAATTGGGACAGGCGAACACTGAAGCTTTCTTT. The variable domain in full, with the rest retrieved from reference TRBV2 and TRBJ1-1, is EPEVTQTPSHQVTQMGQEVILRCVPISNHLYFYWYRQILGQKVEFLVSFYNNEISEKSEIFDDQFSVERPDGSNFTLKIRSTKLEDSAMYFCASKLGQANTEAFFGQGTRLTVV.

V usage is TRBV4-3 and J usage is TRBJ1-2; D is undetermined. The CDR3 covers 15 residues. Germline CDR1 is LGHNA and CDR2 is YSLEER. Trimming stripped 0 bases from V and 3 bases from J, with 11 bases between. The CDR3 DNA sequence: TGCGCCAGCAGCCAAGAATGGACTTCGGACTATGGCTACACCTTC. Its protein product is CASSQEWTSDYGYTF.

The chain employs TRBV18 and TRBJ1-5; D uncertain. Trimming removed 4 bases from V and 6 bases from J, with 7 bases in between. Germline V CDR1 and CDR2: KGHSH, LQKENI. This CDR3 comprises 12 residues. The CDR3 sequence: CASSRGSQPQHF. The CDR3 DNA follows: TGTGCCAGCTCACGTGGGAGTCAGCCCCAGCATTTT.

This chain uses TRBV19 with TRBJ1-1, with 7 bases identical to TRBD1. Germline CDR1 reads LNHDA; CDR2 reads SQIVND (reference sequence). With 6 bases clipped from V and 0 bases from J, the junction kept 1 base outside the gene matches. The CDR3 has 13 residues. CDR3 in DNA: TGTGCCAGTAGGGACAGGTTGAACACTGAAGCTTTCTTT. This translates into CASRDRLNTEAFF. The full variable domain, with the rest looked up from reference TRBV19 and TRBJ1-1, is DGGITQSPKYLFRKEGQNVTLSCEQNLNHDAMYWYRQDPGQGLRLIYYSQIVNDFQKGDIAEGYSVSREKKESFPLTVTSAQKNPTAFYLCASRDRLNTEAFFGQGTRLTVV.

The J gene is TRBJ1-2, the V gene TRBV29-1; D is unclear. V lost 5 bases to trimming and J lost 6 bases, with 7 bases between them. Germline CDR1 SQVTM, CDR2 ANQGSEA. The CDR3 length is 10 residues. The CDR3 bases are TGCAGCGTTTGGCAGAATGGCTACACCTTC. Translation gives CSVWQNGYTF.

The V gene is TRBV11-3, the J gene TRBJ2-1; D ambiguous. V was shortened by 4 bases and J by 0 bases, with 10 bases between the two germline ends. This CDR3 spans 15 amino acids. In germline, CDR1 is SGHNT, CDR2 YENEEA. CDR3 nucleotide sequence: TGTGCCAGCAGCTCCTCCCCGAGCTCCTACAATGAGCAGTTCTTC. Its translation is CASSSSPSSYNEQFF.

V is TRBV10-2 and J is TRBJ2-1; tentatively, D is TRBD2 (6 bases). Germline V gene sequence: CDR1 WSHSY, CDR2 SAAADI. The CDR3 runs to 15 residues. Trimming removed 10 bases from V and 3 bases from J, with 19 bases in between. The CDR3 sequence is CAIKSGGSDYNEQFF. The CDR3 region has the DNA TGCGCCATTAAAAGTGGGGGGTCGGACTACAATGAGCAGTTCTTC.

About this clone itself: The same CDR3 also results from other DNA sequences found in this sample. The rearrangement joins TRBV6-1 to TRBJ1-1; D gene uncertain. The length of the CDR3 is 14 residues. Germline V gene sequence: CDR1 MNHNS, CDR2 SASEGT. The germline V and J ends were trimmed by 3 bases and 0 bases, with 8 bases remaining between them. The CDR3 nucleotides are TGTGCCAGCAGTGACCGAGGCCTGAACACTGAAGCTTTCTTT. Amino acid sequence: CASSDRGLNTEAFF.

In this sample, this clone turned up a few times. The chain is built from TRBV6-5 and TRBJ1-2; the D is unclear. V dropped 2 bases and J dropped 5 bases, with 6 bases sitting between them. This CDR3 has 12 residues. CDR1 MNHEY and CDR2 SVGAGI come from the germline V gene. For the CDR3, the DNA is TGTGCCAGCAGTTACAGAGGATATGGCTACACCTTC. It specifies CASSYRGYGYTF.

The V gene is TRBV5-1, the J gene TRBJ1-2; D is possibly TRBD1 (6 bases). The CDR3 is 12 residues long. The germline V gene has CDR1 SGHRS and CDR2 YFSETQ. Trimming removed 3 bases from V and 6 bases from J, with 9 bases in between. The CDR3 bases are TGCGCCAGCAGCTCGAGGACAGATGGCTACACCTTC. Translating it yields CASSSRTDGYTF.

V is TRBV10-3 and J is TRBJ2-1; 11 bases map to TRBD2. The CDR3 runs 15 residues. After removal of 5 bases from V and 5 bases from J, the junction contained 5 bases not matched to a gene. The germline V gene has CDR1 ENHRY and CDR2 SYGVKD. The CDR3 loop is CAISPTSGGNNEQFF. CDR3 DNA: TGTGCCATCAGTCCAACTAGCGGGGGTAACAATGAGCAGTTCTTC.

This chain links TRBV15 with TRBJ1-2, with D perhaps TRBD1 (5 bases). The V gene lost 0 bases and the J gene lost 4 bases, with 12 bases spanning the gap. From germline, CDR1 is LNHNV and CDR2 YYDKDF (reference sequence). CDR3 length: 15 amino acids. Here the CDR3 DNA reads TGTGCCACCAGCAGAGATCGAACAGGTTCCTATGGCTACACCTTC. Translated, it gives CATSRDRTGSYGYTF.

V is TRBV25-1 and J is TRBJ1-1, with unresolved D. V lost 5 bases and J lost 2, with 3 bases in between. Germline-derived CDR1 and CDR2 are MGHDK and SYGVNS. This CDR3 comprises 11 residues. CDR3 nucleotides: TGTGCCAGCAGTCGTAACACTGAAGCTTTCTTT. It yields the protein CASSRNTEAFF.

This clone came up once. The chain carries TRBV3-1 (or the pseudogene TRBV3-2) and TRBJ1-1; TRBD1 matches 7 bases. The V and J ends lost 3 bases and 1 base, in that order; junction bases with no gene match: 5. This CDR3 is 15 amino acids long. The germline V gene encodes CDR1 LGHDT and CDR2 YNNKEL (reference sequence). CDR3 region: CASSQEGDRNTEAFF. The CDR3, as DNA: TGTGCCAGCAGCCAGGAGGGGGACAGGAACACTGAAGCTTTCTTT.

This clone was seen a single time. This rearrangement joins TRBV30 to TRBJ1-5, with D tentatively TRBD1 (6 bases). The CDR3 runs 14 residues. V was shortened by 1 base and J by 2 bases, with 9 bases between the two germline ends. Germline lookup yields CDR1 GTSNPN and CDR2 SVGIG (reference sequence). For the CDR3, the DNA is TGTGCCTGGAGTGGGGACATTGGCAATCAGCCCCAGCATTTT. Translating gives CAWSGDIGNQPQHF.

A single count supports this clone. The V gene is TRBV20-1, the J gene TRBJ1-5; D is unresolved. The germline V and J ends were trimmed by 3 bases and 5 bases, with 11 bases remaining between them. The CDR3 has 13 amino acids. Germline assignment: CDR1 DFQATT and CDR2 SNEGSKA (reference sequence). The DNA of the CDR3 is TGCAGTGCTAGTATTGCCAGATATCAGCCCCAGCATTTT. Amino acids: CSASIARYQPQHF.

J is TRBJ1-1 and V is TRBV6-5; the D gene is possibly TRBD1 (6 bases). V lost 5 bases to trimming and J lost 1 base, with 8 bases between them. This CDR3 region has 13 residues. CDR1 is MNHEY, CDR2 SVGAGI, per germline. The CDR3 is CASSNRENTEAFF. CDR3 nucleotide sequence: TGTGCCAGCAGTAACAGGGAGAACACTGAAGCTTTCTTT.

The chain joins TRBV10-2 to TRBJ1-5; 8 nucleotides agree with TRBD1. With 6 bases clipped from V and 6 bases from J, the junction kept 4 bases outside the gene matches. The CDR3 contains 13 residues. CDR1 WSHSY and CDR2 SAAADI come from the germline V gene. CDR3 coding DNA: TGCGCCAGCAGCCAGGGGGCGGGTCAGCCCCAGCATTTT. Protein product: CASSQGAGQPQHF.

V usage is TRBV20-1 and J usage is TRBJ2-7, with a possible D match to TRBD2 (6 bases). Trimming removed 3 bases from V and 0 bases from J, with 12 bases in between. This CDR3 contains 14 residues. CDR1 is DFQATT and CDR2 is SNEGSKA in the germline V gene (reference sequence). CDR3 coding DNA: TGCAGTGCTAGTTTACGGGGGAGCTCCTACGAGCAGTACTTC. Its protein product is CSASLRGSSYEQYF.